The next 4 T cell receptor beta chains were all read from a single sample in a study of T cell repertoires in cytomegalovirus infection. TCRdb processed the reads anew with MiXCR; each CDR3 protein has one entry. The sample yields approximately 320,000 distinct CDR3 sequences, 9.5% seen once. Material: PBMCs. The source of these receptors is a human donor in good health (CMV status not recorded). Some clones in this sample may be carry-over from other donors' samples.

V is TRBV20-1 and J is TRBJ2-5; 12 bases are a match to TRBD2. J lost 0 bases, V lost 5 bases, and 10 bases had no gene match. Germline V gives CDR1 DFQATT, CDR2 SNEGSKA (reference sequence). The CDR3 has 17 amino acids. CDR3 nucleotide sequence: TGCAGTGCTGGGGTCCGACTAGCGGGGGAGTACCAAGAGACCCAGTACTTC. Translated, it gives CSAGVRLAGEYQETQYF.

Only a few counts were recorded for this clonotype. The gene calls are TRBV6-5 and TRBJ1-1; the match to TRBD1 covers 9 bases. Germline CDR1 reads MNHEY; CDR2 reads SVGAGI. The CDR3 has 17 residues. With V trimmed by 0 bases and J by 7 bases, 12 bases remained unmatched. In DNA, the CDR3 is TGTGCCAGCAGTTACTCCCCCGGGACAGGGAACCCTTTTGAAGCTTTCTTT. Encoded protein: CASSYSPGTGNPFEAFF.

The sample holds many counts of this clonotype. The gene calls are TRBV27 and TRBJ2-5, with 10 bases matching TRBD2. V lost 5 bases, J lost 4 bases, and 13 bases stayed unmatched. CDR1 is MNHEY and CDR2 is SMNVEV in the germline V gene (reference sequence). The CDR3 sequence is 17 residues long. CDR3 coding DNA: TGTGCCAGCAGTAATCCGTCTAGCGGGAGTAGGTTAGAGACCCAGTACTTC. This codes for CASSNPSSGSRLETQYF.

This clonotype has at least ten counts. The J gene is TRBJ1-3, the V gene TRBV7-2; possible D gene TRBD1, 6 bases. Germline values: CDR1 SGHTA, CDR2 FQGNSA. The germline V and J ends were trimmed by 2 bases and 4 bases, with 9 bases remaining between them. CDR3 length: 14 amino acids. The CDR3 region has the DNA TGTGCCAGCAGCTTATCTACAGGGGGAAACACCATATATTTT. It is translated as CASSLSTGGNTIYF.